This T cell receptor (beta chain) stems from a study of CXCR3-negative and CXCR3-positive naive CD8 T cells. Study-level points and caveats: The study found comparably high diversity in both naive subsets and much lower diversity in memory CD8+ cells. Partially decreased CXCR3 expression was recorded after cryopreservation, and fresh PBMCs were used in most assays. TRB CDR3 hydrophobicity was greater in CXCR3-positive naive cells than in CXCR3-negative naive cells.

Researchers prepared the TRB cDNA libraries using 5' RACE with UMI labels. TCRdb reprocessed the 5' RACE reads and stores each CDR3 protein as one record, lacking DNA. This sample contains under 110,000 distinct CDR3 sequences. About this clonotype itself: Its antigen is undetermined.

Within the CD8+ T cell compartment, naive cells were CD45RO-CCR7+CD27+CD95-. The sample was naive CXCR3+ CD8+ T cells from blood. Subset in this sample: CD45RO-CCR7+CD27+CD95- naive CD8+ T cells expressing CXCR3 (TNR3+). This sequence was found in a human donor in good health. Some clones in this sample may be carry-over from other donors' samples.

The CDR3: CASSLTDRLNEQFF. V is TRBV7-9 and J is TRBJ2-1; TCRdb's assignment of TRBD1 cannot be checked, as there is no DNA. Germline lookup yields CDR1 SEHNR and CDR2 FQNEAQ (reference sequence). The CDR3 extends over 14 amino acids.